This T cell receptor beta chain appears in the sequencing data of a study of blood T cell repertoires in COVID-19. The CDR3 sequence is 13 residues long. Trimming took off 3 bases at V and 3 bases at J, with 8 bases between the two ends. Germline CDR1 reads MDHEN; CDR2 reads SYDVKM. Recruitment covered about two dozen US areas and drew participants whose ages spanned about 18 to 90 years. In the authors' methods: Estimation of nucleated cell counts was performed using reference gene primer amplification. Assay: immunoSEQ multiplex PCR; the TCRdb copy retains only in-frame clones and omits some. The DNA was the basis for D and trimming; V, J and clone size are from that table. The sample has roughly 150,000 clones, roughly 80% seen once.

The chain has TRBV28 and TRBJ1-1; D is uncertain. Sequencing was carried out using PBMCs or T cells enriched from blood (not recorded which). This TCR was recovered from a woman aged 40-49 years who had recovered from COVID-19. The CDR3 DNA sequence: TGTGCCAGCAGTTTGAGGAGCTACACTGAAGCTTTCTTT. It is translated as CASSLRSYTEAFF.